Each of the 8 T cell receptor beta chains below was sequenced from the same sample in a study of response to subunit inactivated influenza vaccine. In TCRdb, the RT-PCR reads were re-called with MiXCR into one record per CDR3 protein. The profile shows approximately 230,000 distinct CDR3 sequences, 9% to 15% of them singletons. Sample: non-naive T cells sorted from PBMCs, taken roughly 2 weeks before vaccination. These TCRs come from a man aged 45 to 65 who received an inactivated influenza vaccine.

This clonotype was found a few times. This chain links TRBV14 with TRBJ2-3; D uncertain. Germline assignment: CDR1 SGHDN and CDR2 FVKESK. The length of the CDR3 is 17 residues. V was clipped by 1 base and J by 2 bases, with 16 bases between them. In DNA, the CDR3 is TGTGCCAGCAGCCAAGTTGGCCTTCAAGTCCCCACAGATACGCAGTATTTT. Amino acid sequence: CASSQVGLQVPTDTQYF. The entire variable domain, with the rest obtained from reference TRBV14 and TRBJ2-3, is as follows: EAGVTQFPSHSVIEKGQTVTLRCDPISGHDNLYWYRRVMGKEIKFLLHFVKESKQDESGMPNNRFLAERTGGTYSTLKVQPAELEDSGVYFCASSQVGLQVPTDTQYFGPGTRLTVL.

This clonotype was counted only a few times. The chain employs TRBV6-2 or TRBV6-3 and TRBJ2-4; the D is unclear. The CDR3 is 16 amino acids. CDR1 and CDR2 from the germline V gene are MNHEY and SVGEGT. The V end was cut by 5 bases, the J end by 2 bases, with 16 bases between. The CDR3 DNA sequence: TGTGCCAGCAGTAAATACACCCCTGTGACCAAAAACATTCAGTACTTC. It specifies CASSKYTPVTKNIQYF.

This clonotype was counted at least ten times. The CDR3 region has the DNA TGCGCCAGCAGCTTGGATACAGCCGAGCAGTTCTTC. Amino acids: CASSLDTAEQFF. The chain is built from TRBV5-1 and TRBJ2-1; D is unclear. CDR3 length: 12 residues. CDR1 is SGHRS, CDR2 YFSETQ, per germline. Trimming pared 0 bases from V and 10 bases from J, leaving 8 bases between.

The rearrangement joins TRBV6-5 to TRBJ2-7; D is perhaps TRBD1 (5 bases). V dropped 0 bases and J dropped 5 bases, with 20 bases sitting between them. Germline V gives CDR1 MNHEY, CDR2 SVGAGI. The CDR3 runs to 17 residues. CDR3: CASSYSSWGRTLDEQYF. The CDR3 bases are TGTGCCAGCAGTTACTCTAGTTGGGGCCGTACTTTGGACGAGCAGTACTTC.

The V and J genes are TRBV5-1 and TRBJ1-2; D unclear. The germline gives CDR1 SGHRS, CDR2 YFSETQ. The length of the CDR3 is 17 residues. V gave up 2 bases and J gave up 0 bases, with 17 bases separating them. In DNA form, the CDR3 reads TGCGCCAGCAGCTTTCTACTAGATGACCAGACTAACTATGGCTACACCTTC. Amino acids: CASSFLLDDQTNYGYTF.

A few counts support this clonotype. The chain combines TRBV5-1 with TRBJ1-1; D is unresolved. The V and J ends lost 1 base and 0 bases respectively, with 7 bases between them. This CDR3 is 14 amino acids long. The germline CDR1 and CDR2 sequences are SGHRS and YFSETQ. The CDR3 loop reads CASSLIGLNTEAFF. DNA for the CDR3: TGCGCCAGCAGCTTGATAGGACTGAACACTGAAGCTTTCTTT.

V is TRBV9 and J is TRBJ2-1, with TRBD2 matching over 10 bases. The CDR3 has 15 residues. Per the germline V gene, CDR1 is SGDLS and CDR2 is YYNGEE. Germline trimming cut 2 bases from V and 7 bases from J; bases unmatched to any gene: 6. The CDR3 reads CASSVSGRVGNEQFF. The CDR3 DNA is TGTGCCAGCAGCGTCAGCGGGAGGGTAGGGAATGAGCAGTTCTTC.

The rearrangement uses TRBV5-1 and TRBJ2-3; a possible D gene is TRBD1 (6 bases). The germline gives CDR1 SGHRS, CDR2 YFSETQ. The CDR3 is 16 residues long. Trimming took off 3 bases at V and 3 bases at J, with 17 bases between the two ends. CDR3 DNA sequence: TGCGCCAGCAGCTCCTCACAGGGCCAGGGGACAGATACGCAGTATTTT. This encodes CASSSSQGQGTDTQYF.